This T cell receptor beta chain was identified in a study of T cells in Graves' hyperthyroidism and ophthalmopathy. This clonotype came up many times. Its antigen remains unknown. Template material for amplifying TCR beta CDR3 regions consisted of RNA transcripts. The HTBI set primed first-round TCR CDR3 RT-PCR. Each CDR3 protein gets one entry after TCRdb re-called the multiplex PCR reads with MiXCR. Of about 290,000 distinct CDR3 sequences listed, roughly 15% are singletons. This CDR3 contains 12 residues. V was trimmed by 3 bases and J by 6 bases, leaving 6 bases between them. Germline V gene lookup returns CDR1 SNHLY and CDR2 FYNNEI. Broader study findings: Blood also showed most of the thyroid clonotypes that were expanded above 0.001. By a 13 V-J model, ophthalmopathy was set apart from stable hyperthyroidism.

The rearrangement joins TRBV2 to TRBJ1-5; no clear D. The receptor's source is a young man with Graves' hyperthyroidism. The sequencing input was blood. The CDR3: CASSDRSQPQHF. CDR3 coding DNA: TGTGCCAGCAGTGACCGGAGTCAGCCCCAGCATTTT. The variable domain in full, completed from reference TRBV2 and TRBJ1-5, reads EPEVTQTPSHQVTQMGQEVILRCVPISNHLYFYWYRQILGQKVEFLVSFYNNEISEKSEIFDDQFSVERPDGSNFTLKIRSTKLEDSAMYFCASSDRSQPQHFGDGTRLSIL.